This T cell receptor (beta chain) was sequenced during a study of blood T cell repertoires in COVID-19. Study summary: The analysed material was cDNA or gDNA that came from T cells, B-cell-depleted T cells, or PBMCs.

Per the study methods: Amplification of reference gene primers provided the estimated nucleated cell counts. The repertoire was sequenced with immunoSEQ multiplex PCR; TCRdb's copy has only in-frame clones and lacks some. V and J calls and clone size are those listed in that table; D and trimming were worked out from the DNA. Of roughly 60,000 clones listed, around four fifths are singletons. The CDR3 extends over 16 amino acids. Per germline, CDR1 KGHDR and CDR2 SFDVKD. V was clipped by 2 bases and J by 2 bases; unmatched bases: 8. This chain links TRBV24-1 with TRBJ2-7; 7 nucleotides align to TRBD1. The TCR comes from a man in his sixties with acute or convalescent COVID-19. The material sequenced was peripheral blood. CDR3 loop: CATSDSRQGVTYEQYF. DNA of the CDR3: TGTGCCACCAGTGATTCGAGACAGGGTGTCACCTACGAGCAGTACTTC.